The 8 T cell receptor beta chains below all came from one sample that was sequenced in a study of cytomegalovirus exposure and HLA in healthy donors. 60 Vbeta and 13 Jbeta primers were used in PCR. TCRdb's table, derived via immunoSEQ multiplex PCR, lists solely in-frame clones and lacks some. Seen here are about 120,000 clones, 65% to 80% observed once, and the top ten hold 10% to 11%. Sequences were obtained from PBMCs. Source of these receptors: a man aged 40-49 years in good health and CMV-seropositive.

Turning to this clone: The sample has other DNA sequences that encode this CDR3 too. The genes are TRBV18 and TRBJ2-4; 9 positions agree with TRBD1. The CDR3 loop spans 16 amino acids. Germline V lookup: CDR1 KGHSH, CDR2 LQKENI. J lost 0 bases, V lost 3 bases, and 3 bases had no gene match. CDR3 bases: TGTGCCAGCTCACCCGGGACAGGGTTAGCCAAAAACATTCAGTACTTC. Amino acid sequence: CASSPGTGLAKNIQYF.

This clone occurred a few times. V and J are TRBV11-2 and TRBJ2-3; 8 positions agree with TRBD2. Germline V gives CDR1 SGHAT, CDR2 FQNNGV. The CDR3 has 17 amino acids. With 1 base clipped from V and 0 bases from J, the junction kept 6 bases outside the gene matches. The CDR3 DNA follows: TGTGCCAGCAGCTTAGTATCGGGGGGGTTGAGCACAGATACGCAGTATTTT. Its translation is CASSLVSGGLSTDTQYF. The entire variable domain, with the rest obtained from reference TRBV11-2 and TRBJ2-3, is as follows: EAGVAQSPRYKIIEKRQSVAFWCNPISGHATLYWYQQILGQGPKLLIQFQNNGVVDDSQLPKDRFSAERLKGVDSTLKIQPAKLEDSAVYLCASSLVSGGLSTDTQYFGPGTRLTVL.

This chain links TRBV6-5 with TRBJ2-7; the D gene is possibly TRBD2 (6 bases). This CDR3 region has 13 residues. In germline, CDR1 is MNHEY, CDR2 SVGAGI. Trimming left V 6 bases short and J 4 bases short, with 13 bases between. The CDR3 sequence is CASSDGTSYEQYF. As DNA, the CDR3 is TGTGCCAGCAGCGACGGGACTTCTTACGAGCAGTACTTC.

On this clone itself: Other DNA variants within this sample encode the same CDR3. The CDR3 coding sequence is TGTGCCAGCAGTTTATCCAGGGTGAACACCGGGGAGCTGTTTTTT. It codes for CASSLSRVNTGELFF. The chain recombines TRBV27 with TRBJ2-2; possible D gene TRBD1, 5 bases. The CDR3 consists of 15 residues. The V gene's germline CDR1 is MNHEY and CDR2 SMNVEV (reference sequence). Trimming left V 0 bases short and J 1 base short, with 6 bases between.

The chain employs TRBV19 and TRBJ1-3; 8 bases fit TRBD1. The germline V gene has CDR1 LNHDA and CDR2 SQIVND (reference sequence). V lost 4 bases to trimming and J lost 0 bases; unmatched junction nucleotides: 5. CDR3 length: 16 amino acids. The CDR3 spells CASSKTGAGSGNTIYF. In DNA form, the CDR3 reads TGTGCCAGTAGTAAGACAGGGGCCGGCTCTGGAAACACCATATATTTT.

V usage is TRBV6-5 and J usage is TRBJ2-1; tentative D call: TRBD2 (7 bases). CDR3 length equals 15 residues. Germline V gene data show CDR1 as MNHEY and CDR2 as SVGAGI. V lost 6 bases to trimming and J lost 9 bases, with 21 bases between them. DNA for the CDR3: TGTGCCAGCAGCCCAGTTCTGCGGGGGCTGGTTGAGCAGTTCTTC. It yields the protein CASSPVLRGLVEQFF.

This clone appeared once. For the CDR3, the DNA is TGTGCCAGCAGTTACTACGCCCCGGACAGGGCTGGCTACACCTTC. It specifies CASSYYAPDRAGYTF. The chain has TRBV6-5 and TRBJ1-2; 8 nucleotides agree with TRBD1. J was trimmed by 7 bases and V by 1 base; bases with no gene match: 8. This CDR3 spans 15 amino acids. Germline-derived CDR1 and CDR2 are MNHEY and SVGAGI.

The CDR3 sequence is CATRVTGGEETQYF. CDR3 nucleotides: TGTGCCACCAGAGTTACAGGGGGCGAAGAGACCCAGTACTTC. V usage is TRBV15 and J usage is TRBJ2-5; 9 nucleotides line up with TRBD1. Germline V gene lookup returns CDR1 LNHNV and CDR2 YYDKDF (reference sequence). The CDR3 is made up of 14 amino acids. V gave up 6 bases and J gave up 3 bases; unmatched junction bases: 5.